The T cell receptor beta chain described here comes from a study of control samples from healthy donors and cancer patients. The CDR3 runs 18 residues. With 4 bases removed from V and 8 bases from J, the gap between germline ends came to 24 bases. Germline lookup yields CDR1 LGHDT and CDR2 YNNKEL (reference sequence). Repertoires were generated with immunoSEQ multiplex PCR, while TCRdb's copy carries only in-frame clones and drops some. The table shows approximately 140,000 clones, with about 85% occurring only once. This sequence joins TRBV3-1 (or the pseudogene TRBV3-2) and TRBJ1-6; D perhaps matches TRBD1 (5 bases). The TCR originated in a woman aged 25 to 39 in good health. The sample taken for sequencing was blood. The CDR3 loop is CASSRTTSAGRSHSPLHF. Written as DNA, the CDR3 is TGTGCCAGCAGCCGAACAACGTCCGCGGGACGGTCGCATTCACCCCTCCACTTT.